Described below is a single T cell receptor beta chain sequence and its context. Its matching antigen is unknown. This entry belongs to a study of blood T cells in healthy people across ages. General study results and limits: Estimated diversity, derived from one million T cells, was regarded as an underestimate.

The CDR3 is made up of 17 amino acids. The germline CDR1 and CDR2 sequences are DFQATT and SNEGSKA (reference sequence). Trimming at V came to 6 bases and at J to 6 bases, leaving 16 bases not matched to a gene. Next came a second PCR, run for about 6 to 11 cycles, which used a sample-barcoded 5' primer along with a J-beta primer mix. TCRdb reprocessed the 5' RACE reads via MiXCR and lists one record per CDR3 protein. The data hold 1.2 million to 1.5 million distinct CDR3 sequences, with around two fifths observed a single time. The chain joins TRBV20-1 to TRBJ2-1; TRBD2 matches at 11 bases. This receptor was taken from a woman between 18 and 29 years old in good health. The sample taken for sequencing was blood. CDR3 DNA: TGCAGTGCCGACGAATCAAAGACTAGCGGGACGCTCAATGAGCAGTTCTTC. It specifies CSADESKTSGTLNEQFF.